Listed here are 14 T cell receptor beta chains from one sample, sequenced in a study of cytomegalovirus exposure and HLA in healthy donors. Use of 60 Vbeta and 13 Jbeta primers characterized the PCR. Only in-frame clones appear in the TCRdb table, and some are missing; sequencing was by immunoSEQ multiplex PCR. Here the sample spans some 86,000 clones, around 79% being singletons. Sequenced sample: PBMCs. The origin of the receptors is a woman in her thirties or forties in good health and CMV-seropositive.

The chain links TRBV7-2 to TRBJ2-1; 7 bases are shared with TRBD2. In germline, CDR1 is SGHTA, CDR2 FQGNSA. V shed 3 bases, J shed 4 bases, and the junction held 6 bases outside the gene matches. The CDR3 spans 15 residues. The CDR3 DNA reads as TGTGCCAGCAGCTTTGGTGAAGCGGGATACAATGAGCAGTTCTTC. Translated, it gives CASSFGEAGYNEQFF.

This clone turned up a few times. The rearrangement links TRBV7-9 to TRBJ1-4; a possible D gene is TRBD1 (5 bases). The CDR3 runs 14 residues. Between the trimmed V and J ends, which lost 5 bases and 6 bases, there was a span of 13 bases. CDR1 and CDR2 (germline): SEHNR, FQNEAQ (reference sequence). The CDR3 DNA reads TGTGCCAGCAGCCTGGCCGGAGGGGATGAAAAACTGTTTTTT. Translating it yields CASSLAGGDEKLFF.

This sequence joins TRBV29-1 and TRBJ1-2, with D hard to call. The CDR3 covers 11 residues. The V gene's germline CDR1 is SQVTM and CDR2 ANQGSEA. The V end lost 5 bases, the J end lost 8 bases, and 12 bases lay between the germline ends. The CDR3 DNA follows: TGCAGCGTTTTTTGGGCATGGGGCTACACCTTC. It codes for CSVFWAWGYTF. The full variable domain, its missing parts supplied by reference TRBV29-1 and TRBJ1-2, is SAVISQKPSRDICQRGTSLTIQCQVDSQVTMMFWYRQQPGQSLTLIATANQGSEATYESGFVIDKFPISRPNLTFSTLTVSNMSPEDSSIYLCSVFWAWGYTFGSGTRLTVV.

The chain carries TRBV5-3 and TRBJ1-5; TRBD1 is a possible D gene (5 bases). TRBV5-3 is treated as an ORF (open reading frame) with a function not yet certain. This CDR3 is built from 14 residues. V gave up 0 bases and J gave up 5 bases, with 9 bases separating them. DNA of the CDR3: TGTGCCAGAAGCTTGGGAAACAGGTATCAGCCCCAGCATTTT. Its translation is CARSLGNRYQPQHF.

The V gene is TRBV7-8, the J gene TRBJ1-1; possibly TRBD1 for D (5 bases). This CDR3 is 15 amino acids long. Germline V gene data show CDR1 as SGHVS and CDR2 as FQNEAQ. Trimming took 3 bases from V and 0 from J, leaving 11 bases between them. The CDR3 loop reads CASSFDPGLNTEAFF. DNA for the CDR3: TGTGCCAGCAGCTTTGACCCAGGGTTGAACACTGAAGCTTTCTTT.

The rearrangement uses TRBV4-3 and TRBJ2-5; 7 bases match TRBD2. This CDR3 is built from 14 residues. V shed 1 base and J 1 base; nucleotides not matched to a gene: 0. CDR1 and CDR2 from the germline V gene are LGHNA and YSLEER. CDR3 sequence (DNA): TGCGCCAGCAGCCAAGTAGCGGGCCAAGAGACCCAGTACTTC. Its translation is CASSQVAGQETQYF.

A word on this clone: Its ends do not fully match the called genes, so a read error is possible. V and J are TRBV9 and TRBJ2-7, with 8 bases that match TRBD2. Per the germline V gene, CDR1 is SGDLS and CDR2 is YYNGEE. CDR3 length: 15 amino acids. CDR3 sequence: CASTSGSHNSYEQCF. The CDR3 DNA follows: TGTGCCAGCACAAGCGGGAGCCACAATTCCTACGAGCAGTGCTTC.

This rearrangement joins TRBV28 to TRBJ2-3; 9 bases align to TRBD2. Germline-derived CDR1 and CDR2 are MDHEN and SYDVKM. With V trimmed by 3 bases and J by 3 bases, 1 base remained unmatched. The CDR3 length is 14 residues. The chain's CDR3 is CASSLAGGTDTQYF. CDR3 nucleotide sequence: TGTGCCAGCAGTTTGGCGGGAGGGACAGATACGCAGTATTTT.

This CDR3 reads CASSESGTGVYEQYF. As DNA, the CDR3 is TGCGCCAGCAGTGAGAGTGGGACAGGGGTTTACGAGCAGTACTTC. J is TRBJ2-7 and V is TRBV10-1; 10 bases match TRBD1. Germline V gene data show CDR1 as WNHNN and CDR2 as SYGVQD (reference sequence). The trim removed 2 bases at V and 4 bases at J, leaving 5 bases unmatched. The CDR3 spans 15 residues.

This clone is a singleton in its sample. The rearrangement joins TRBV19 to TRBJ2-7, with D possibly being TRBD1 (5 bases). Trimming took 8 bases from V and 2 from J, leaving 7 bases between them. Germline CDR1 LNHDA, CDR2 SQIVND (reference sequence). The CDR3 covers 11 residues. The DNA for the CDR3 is TGTGCCAGTGCAGGGACCTACGAGCAGTACTTC. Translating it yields CASAGTYEQYF.

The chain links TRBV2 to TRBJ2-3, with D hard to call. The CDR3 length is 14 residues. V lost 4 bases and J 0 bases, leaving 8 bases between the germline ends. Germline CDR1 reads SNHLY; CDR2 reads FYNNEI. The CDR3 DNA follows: TGTGCCAGCAGTGGGATCGGGAGCACAGATACGCAGTATTTT. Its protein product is CASSGIGSTDTQYF.

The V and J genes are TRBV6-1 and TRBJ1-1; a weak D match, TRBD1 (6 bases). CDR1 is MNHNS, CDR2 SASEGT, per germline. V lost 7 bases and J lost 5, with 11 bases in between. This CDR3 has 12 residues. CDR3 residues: CASKQGGTEAFF. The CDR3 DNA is TGTGCCAGCAAACAGGGAGGGACTGAAGCTTTCTTT.

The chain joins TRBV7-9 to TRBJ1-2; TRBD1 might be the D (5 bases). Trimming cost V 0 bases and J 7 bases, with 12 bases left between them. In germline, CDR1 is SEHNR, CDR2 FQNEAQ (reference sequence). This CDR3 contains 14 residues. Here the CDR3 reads CASSLAGGIGGYTF. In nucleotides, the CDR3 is TGTGCCAGCAGCTTAGCGGGGGGAATCGGTGGCTACACCTTC.

The CDR3 bases are TGTGCCAGTAGTTCAATAGAGGGACTCAGACAAGAGACCCAGTACTTC. Translated: CASSSIEGLRQETQYF. The genes are TRBV19 and TRBJ2-5; tentatively, D is TRBD2 (6 bases). Germline V gives CDR1 LNHDA, CDR2 SQIVND (reference sequence). The CDR3 runs to 16 residues. Trimming removed 5 bases at V and 2 bases at J, with 18 bases between.